This T cell receptor (beta chain) was recovered during a study of T cell repertoires in cytomegalovirus infection. About the research overall: CMV epitopes, recently identified HLA-C-restricted and well-studied HLA-B-restricted, were used. It can be stated that public TCR beta signatures indicated CMV infection as well as a matching HLA type.

TCRdb called the reads again in MiXCR, with one record for every CDR3 protein. The profile covers around 900,000 distinct CDR3 sequences, with less than 35% appearing a single time and over 12% taken by the ten largest. Germline-derived CDR1 and CDR2 are SGHTA and FQGTGA. The CDR3 length is 14 residues. Between the trimmed V and J ends, which lost 5 bases and 6 bases, there was a span of 16 bases. In the case of this clonotype: Its antigen is as yet unknown.

The gene calls are TRBV7-3 and TRBJ2-5, with TRBD2 as a possible D gene (6 bases). The TCR comes from a human donor in good health (CMV status not recorded). Some clones in this sample may be carry-over from other donors' samples. The input for sequencing was cultured CD8+ T cells from PBMCs, taken from culture after CMV antigen stimulation. As DNA, the CDR3 is TGTGCCAGCAGCAGCCGGACCGGGAGAAAGACCCAGTACTTC. Its protein is CASSSRTGRKTQYF.